This entry lists 6 T cell receptor beta chains sequenced from one sample in a study of identical twins. TCRdb re-called the 5' RACE reads through MiXCR, storing one row per CDR3 protein. In the table there are fewer than 900,000 distinct CDR3 sequences, over 15% of which are singletons. The data were also submitted as part of a second study, on T cells expressing NK-cell markers.

Sequencing was done on a sample of PBMCs. The source is a woman younger than 35 in good health.

The chain is built from TRBV20-1 and TRBJ2-7; D may be TRBD1 (6 bases). Trimming removed 1 base at V and 9 bases at J, with 19 bases between. Germline CDR1 DFQATT, CDR2 SNEGSKA (reference sequence). The CDR3 runs 14 residues. The CDR3: CSARVPTGSGWQYF. Here the CDR3 DNA reads TGCAGTGCTAGAGTCCCTACAGGGAGTGGATGGCAGTACTTC.

V usage is TRBV3-1 and J usage is TRBJ2-1; D unresolved. Germline assignment: CDR1 LGHDT and CDR2 YNNKEL (reference sequence). Trimming left V 6 bases short and J 5 bases short, with 20 bases between. The CDR3 contains 16 residues. The CDR3 here is CASSQSRSVHNNEQFF. The CDR3 bases are TGTGCCAGCAGTCAAAGTCGATCGGTTCACAACAATGAGCAGTTCTTC.

In its sample, this clonotype was seen many times. V and J are TRBV6-5 and TRBJ2-1; 10 bases are shared with TRBD1. The CDR3 sequence is 14 residues long. The germline CDR1 and CDR2 sequences are MNHEY and SVGAGI. Trimming removed 3 bases from V and 9 bases from J; junction bases left unmatched: 5. CDR3 bases: TGTGCCAGCAGTTATCCGACAGGGGGCGGTGAGCAGTTCTTC. This translates into CASSYPTGGGEQFF.

This clonotype was picked up a small number of times. The chain couples TRBV19 to TRBJ2-1; possibly TRBD2 for D (5 bases). The germline gives CDR1 LNHDA, CDR2 SQIVND (reference sequence). The CDR3 has 16 residues. V gave up 7 bases and J gave up 0 bases, with 16 bases separating them. CDR3 nucleotide sequence: TGTGCCAGTAAGAGTACAGCCGGAGGCTCCTACAATGAGCAGTTCTTC. Translating gives CASKSTAGGSYNEQFF.

The genes are TRBV13 and TRBJ2-7; D might be TRBD2 (6 bases). This CDR3 contains 14 residues. The germline gives CDR1 PRHDT, CDR2 FYEKMQ (reference sequence). The V end lost 5 bases, the J end lost 7 bases, and 18 bases lay between the germline ends. The CDR3 DNA reads TGTGCCAGCAGCGGAGGGACCTCCCCTTGGGAGCAGTACTTC. Translated, it gives CASSGGTSPWEQYF.

This chain links TRBV29-1 with TRBJ1-2; 7 bases are shared with TRBD1. V was pared by 7 bases and J by 7 bases, with 9 bases of the junction left unmatched. The CDR3 length is 12 residues. Germline CDR1 is SQVTM and CDR2 is ANQGSEA. CDR3 sequence: CSASDRVTGYTF. The CDR3 nucleotides read TGCAGCGCGTCAGACAGGGTAACTGGCTACACCTTC. Filled out from reference TRBV29-1 and TRBJ1-2, the complete variable domain reads SAVISQKPSRDICQRGTSLTIQCQVDSQVTMMFWYRQQPGQSLTLIATANQGSEATYESGFVIDKFPISRPNLTFSTLTVSNMSPEDSSIYLCSASDRVTGYTFGSGTRLTVV.